The following is a TCR beta chain sequence with its context. Its antigen is not identified. A TCRbeta library incorporating unique molecular identifiers was prepared. In TCRdb, the PCR reads were re-called with MiXCR into one record per CDR3 protein. The sample holds about 250,000 distinct CDR3 sequences; roughly a quarter are singletons and the top ten take around 4.8%. This record comes from a study of T-cell reconstitution after alpha-beta-depleted transplantation in children. V lost 4 bases, J lost 7 bases, and 13 bases lay in between. Germline CDR1 reads SEHNR; CDR2 reads FQNEAQ (reference sequence). The CDR3 contains 13 residues. Study results and limitations: Hyperexpanded clones declined; after one year, newly produced T cells mostly supplied diversity.

The chain couples TRBV7-9 to TRBJ2-5; D uncertain. The sequences come from PBMCs, mostly from graft donor cells, collected 360 days after TCRalphabeta/CD19-depleted stem cell transplant. The TCR originated in a female patient aged 2-10 years who had a stem cell transplant for congenital amegakaryocytic thrombocytopenia, so the T cells may come from the graft donor. The chain's CDR3 is CASSYDPMGTQYF. CDR3 DNA sequence: TGTGCCAGCAGCTACGACCCAATGGGGACCCAGTACTTC.